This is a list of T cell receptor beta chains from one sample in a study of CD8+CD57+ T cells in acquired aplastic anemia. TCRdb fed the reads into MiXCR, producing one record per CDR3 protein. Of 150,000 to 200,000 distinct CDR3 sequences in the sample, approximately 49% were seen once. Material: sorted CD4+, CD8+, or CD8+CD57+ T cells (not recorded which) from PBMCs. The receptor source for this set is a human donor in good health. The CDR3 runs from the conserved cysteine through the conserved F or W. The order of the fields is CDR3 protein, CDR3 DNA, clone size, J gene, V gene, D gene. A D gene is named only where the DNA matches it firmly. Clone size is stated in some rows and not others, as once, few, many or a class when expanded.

CDR3: CASSLYGGVSGNTIYF
DNA: TGTGCCAGCAGTTTGTACGGTGGGGTCTCTGGAAACACCATATATTTT
size: NA
J: TRBJ1-3
V: TRBV11-1
D: NA

CDR3: CAISSGGAYEQYF
DNA: TGTGCCATCAGTAGCGGGGGGGCCTACGAGCAGTACTTC
size: NA
J: TRBJ2-7
V: TRBV10-3
D: TRBD2

CDR3: CASSRTQYF
DNA: TGTGCCAGCAGCCGGACCCAGTACTTC
size: NA
J: TRBJ2-5
V: TRBV7-9
D: NA

CDR3: CASSSQGSGTEAFF
DNA: TGTGCCAGCAGCTCTCAGGGGAGTGGCACTGAAGCTTTCTTT
size: many
J: TRBJ1-1
V: TRBV7-3
D: NA

CDR3: CATSNGYSNQPQHF
DNA: TGTGCCACCAGTAACGGTTATAGCAATCAGCCCCAGCATTTT
size: once
J: TRBJ1-5
V: TRBV24-1
D: NA

CDR3: CASRRDVETQYF
DNA: TGTGCCAGCAGAAGAGATGTAGAGACCCAGTACTTC
size: many
J: TRBJ2-5
V: TRBV2
D: NA

CDR3: CATSRGGNEQFF
DNA: TGTGCCACCAGCCGGGGGGGCAATGAGCAGTTCTTC
size: NA
J: TRBJ2-1
V: TRBV24-1
D: TRBD2

CDR3: CASAQGMGNTIYF
DNA: TGTGCCAGCGCACAGGGGATGGGAAACACCATATATTTT
size: NA
J: TRBJ1-3
V: TRBV7-6
D: TRBD1

CDR3: CASSQVLTGQGYYNEQFF
DNA: TGTGCCAGCAGCCAAGTTTTGACCGGACAGGGCTACTACAATGAGCAGTTCTTC
size: few
J: TRBJ2-1
V: TRBV4-2
D: TRBD1

CDR3: CASRGGQIYTGELFF
DNA: TGTGCCAGCAGGGGGGGACAGATTTACACCGGGGAGCTGTTTTTT
size: few
J: TRBJ2-2
V: TRBV12-3/TRBV12-4
D: NA

CDR3: CASRPGTGGYPNYEQYF
DNA: TGTGCCAGTAGGCCGGGGACAGGGGGCTACCCTAACTACGAGCAGTACTTC
size: NA
J: TRBJ2-7
V: TRBV19
D: TRBD1

CDR3: CASSVELVNSPLHF
DNA: TGTGCCAGCAGCGTAGAGTTGGTAAATTCACCCCTCCACTTT
size: many
J: TRBJ1-6
V: TRBV9
D: NA